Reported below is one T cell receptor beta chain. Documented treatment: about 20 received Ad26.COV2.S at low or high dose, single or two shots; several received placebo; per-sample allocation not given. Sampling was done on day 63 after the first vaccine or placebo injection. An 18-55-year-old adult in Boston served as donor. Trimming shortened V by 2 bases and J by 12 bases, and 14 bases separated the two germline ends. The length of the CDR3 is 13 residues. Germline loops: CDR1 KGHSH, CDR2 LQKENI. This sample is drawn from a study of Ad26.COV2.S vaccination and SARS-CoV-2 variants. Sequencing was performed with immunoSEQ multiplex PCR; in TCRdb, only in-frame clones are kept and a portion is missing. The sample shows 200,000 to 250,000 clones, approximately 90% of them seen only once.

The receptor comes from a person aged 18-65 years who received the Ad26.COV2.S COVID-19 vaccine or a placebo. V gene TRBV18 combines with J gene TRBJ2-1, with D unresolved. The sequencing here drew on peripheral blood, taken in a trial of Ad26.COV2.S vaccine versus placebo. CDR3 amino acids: CASSPNSLRAQFF. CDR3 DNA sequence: TGTGCCAGCTCACCAAACAGCCTTCGGGCGCAGTTCTTC.